This paragraph covers one T cell receptor (beta chain) sequence. This CDR3 has 15 residues. Per germline, CDR1 SEHNR and CDR2 FQNEAQ (reference sequence). V was cut by 7 bases and J by 1 base, with 16 bases left in between. Produced via immunoSEQ multiplex PCR; TCRdb's table is partial and in-frame only. The repertoire holds approximately 80,000 clones, with around 93% as singletons. This sample is drawn from a study of T cell changes during pregnancy in multiple sclerosis. This sample comprised peripheral blood, obtained in the second trimester of pregnancy. The TCR comes from a female donor in good health, enrolled as a control in a pregnancy study. The rearrangement uses TRBV7-9 and TRBJ1-1; perhaps TRBD1 as D (6 bases). The chain's CDR3 is CASTLMTGRNTEAFF. CDR3 DNA sequence: TGTGCCAGCACCCTGATGACAGGAAGGAACACTGAAGCTTTCTTT.